Listed below are T cell receptor beta chains from one sample, sequenced in a study of shared clonotypes between healthy human individuals. The protocol was immunoSEQ multiplex PCR, while the TCRdb copy is restricted to in-frame clones and leaves out a portion. The sample has about 2 million clones, just under 95% seen once; the top ten hold roughly 1%. Sequenced material: naive CD8+ T cells sorted from blood. Receptors originate from a man between 18 and 29 years old in good health. Both conserved end residues are part of each CDR3. The D gene is left open where the match is weak. Some rows mark clone size as missing; the rest say once, few, many or name a class of expanded clone.

>.|TRBV7-7|.|TRBJ2-5
TGTGCTAGCAGCTTCGGCCCGGGGGAGACCCAGTACTTC
CASSFGPGETQYF
>.|TRBV7-9|.|TRBJ1-2
TGTGCCAGCAGCTTAGGCGGATGGGGGGATCCTTCGGCCAACTATGGCTACACCTTC
CASSLGGWGDPSANYGYTF
>once|TRBV7-9|.|TRBJ2-5
TGTGCCAGCAGTCCTCCGCTGAACCAAGAGACCCAGTACTTC
CASSPPLNQETQYF
>.|TRBV19|TRBD2|TRBJ2-4
TGTGCCAGTAGCCTTACACTAGCGGGAGCGGAAAACATTCAGTACTTC
CASSLTLAGAENIQYF
>.|TRBV18|.|TRBJ1-6
TGTGCCAGCTCACCACAGGGAGGAAAGGATTCACCCCTCCACTTT
CASSPQGGKDSPLHF
>.|TRBV5-5|.|TRBJ1-3
TGTGCCAGCAGCTTGGTAGGGAGCTCTGGAAACACCATATATTTT
CASSLVGSSGNTIYF
>.|TRBV5-8|.|TRBJ2-7
TGTGCCAGCAGCTACTCCCAGGGCGGCTACTTC
CASSYSQGGYF
>once|TRBV27|.|TRBJ2-1
TGTGCCAGCAGTGGAGGGACGTCTTACTACAATGAGCAGTTCTTC
CASSGGTSYYNEQFF
>.|TRBV23-1|.|TRBJ2-4
TGCGCCAGCAGCCTCCTTCCGAGGCGCCGGGCCAAAAACATTCAGTACTTC
CASSLLPRRRAKNIQYF
>.|TRBV27|TRBD1|TRBJ2-7
TGTGCCAGCAGTTTGGGACAGGGAGTCCACGAGCAGTACTTC
CASSLGQGVHEQYF
>.|TRBV7-9|TRBD1|TRBJ1-5
TGTGCCAGCAGCCCAGGACAGGGCCATAGCAATCAGCCCCAGCATTTT
CASSPGQGHSNQPQHF
>.|TRBV11-2|.|TRBJ2-7
TGTGCCAGCAGCTTCTCTGGGGCGAGCTCCTACGAGCAGTACTTC
CASSFSGASSYEQYF
>.|TRBV4-1|.|TRBJ1-1
TGCGCCAGCAGCCTAAGCGGGCCTGACGGTGAAGCTTTCTTT
CASSLSGPDGEAFF
>.|TRBV4-1|.|TRBJ2-7
TGCGCCAGCAGCCAAGGGGCCCGTTACGAGCAGTACTTC
CASSQGARYEQYF
>.|TRBV4-3|.|TRBJ2-7
TGCGCCAGCAGCCACAACCACAGGGCGTTAGACGAGCAGTACTTC
CASSHNHRALDEQYF
>.|TRBV27|.|TRBJ2-1
TGTGCCAGCAGACTGGGTTTTCAGCAGTTCTTC
CASRLGFQQFF
>.|TRBV7-2|.|TRBJ2-7
TGTGCCAGCAGCTTGGACGGAAAGGGCTACGAGCAGTACTTC
CASSLDGKGYEQYF
>.|TRBV27|.|TRBJ2-7
TGTGCCAGCAGTTTAGCGGGCTACTCCTACGAGCAGTACTTC
CASSLAGYSYEQYF
>.|TRBV30|TRBD2|TRBJ2-7
TGTGCCTGGAGTGCACTAGCGGGAGGGCCTTACGAGCAGTACTTC
CAWSALAGGPYEQYF
>.|TRBV7-8|TRBD1|TRBJ1-3
TGTGCCAGCAGCTTACCCCGGACAGGGGGCTCTGGAAACACCATATATTTT
CASSLPRTGGSGNTIYF
>.|TRBV10-1|TRBD1|TRBJ2-4
TGCGCCAGCAGTGAAGATCCGGACAGGGAGAATCAGTACTTC
CASSEDPDRENQYF
>.|TRBV4-1|TRBD2|TRBJ2-2
TGCGCCAGCAGCTCGGGCTCTAGCGGGGGGAACACCGGGGAGCTGTTTTTT
CASSSGSSGGNTGELFF
>.|TRBV19|TRBD1|TRBJ1-1
TGTGCCAGTAGTTACGACAGGGCGAACACTGAAGCTTTCTTT
CASSYDRANTEAFF
>.|TRBV9|TRBD2|TRBJ2-5
TGTGCCAGCGCTAGCGGGCTCAGACTGCTGGGAGAGACCCAGTACTTC
CASASGLRLLGETQYF
>.|TRBV4-3|.|TRBJ2-7
TGCGCCAGCAGCCAAGATATAGGGGGTGCCTACGAGCAGTACTTC
CASSQDIGGAYEQYF
>.|TRBV7-9|.|TRBJ1-3
TGTGCCAGCAGCCCAACCGGGGACTTTCCGTCATCTGGAAACACCATATATTTT
CASSPTGDFPSSGNTIYF
>.|TRBV7-8|.|TRBJ1-2
TGTGCCAGCAGCTTAGAGTTGGACAGTCACTATGGCTACACCTTC
CASSLELDSHYGYTF
>.|TRBV4-1|TRBD2|TRBJ2-2
TGCGCCAGCAGCCCCAGCGGGACGACCCGGGGGACGGTCACCGGGGAGCTGTTTTTT
CASSPSGTTRGTVTGELFF
>.|TRBV4-1|.|TRBJ2-5
TGCGCCAGCAGCCTAGAGAAGGGGTTAGAGACCCAGTACTTC
CASSLEKGLETQYF
>.|TRBV5-1|.|TRBJ2-3
TGCGCCAGCAGCCCTGGACTTAAAGGCACAGATACGCAGTATTTT
CASSPGLKGTDTQYF
>.|TRBV10-2|TRBD2|TRBJ2-3
TGCGCCAGCAGTGAGTCGATATGGGAGGGCCACGGCACAGATACGCAGTATTTT
CASSESIWEGHGTDTQYF
>.|TRBV4-3|TRBD1|TRBJ2-1
TGCGCCAGCAGCCCTGGACAGGGGGTGATCAATGAGCAGTTCTTC
CASSPGQGVINEQFF
>once|TRBV7-8|.|TRBJ2-1
TGTGCCAGCAGCCGATTTGAGGGGGGGCCTGGCGATGAGCAGTTCTTC
CASSRFEGGPGDEQFF
>.|TRBV30|.|TRBJ2-1
TGTGCCTGGAGTGGGACTGGCTACAATGAGCAGTTCTTC
CAWSGTGYNEQFF
>.|TRBV4-3|.|TRBJ2-7
TGCGCCAGCAGCCAAGAAAGGGGCGGGCAGAGCTACGAGCAGTACTTC
CASSQERGGQSYEQYF
>.|TRBV25-1|TRBD1|TRBJ2-7
TGTGCCAGCAGTGAAGGGGGGACAGGAGCCTACGAGCAGTACTTC
CASSEGGTGAYEQYF
>.|TRBV7-9|.|TRBJ2-2
TGTGCCAGCAGCTTAGGTGGGCTAGCGAACACCGGGGAGCTGTTTTTT
CASSLGGLANTGELFF
>.|TRBV7-6|.|TRBJ2-7
TGTGCCAGCAGCTTAGCGTCTGCAAGCGCAGCCTACGAGCAGTACTTC
CASSLASASAAYEQYF
>.|TRBV13|.|TRBJ2-1
TGTGCCAGCAGCTTAGGCAATGGTGAGCAGTTCTTC
CASSLGNGEQFF
>.|TRBV4-1|.|TRBJ2-6
TGCGCCAGCAGCCAAGAAAAGTATGGGGCCAACGTCCTGACTTTC
CASSQEKYGANVLTF
>.|TRBV7-9|.|TRBJ2-2
TGTGCCAGCAGCTATGGTCCCGGGGAGCTGTTTTTT
CASSYGPGELFF
>.|TRBV28|TRBD1|TRBJ2-2
TGTGCCAGCAGCCTGACAGGGTCGGCCGGGGAGCTGTTTTTT
CASSLTGSAGELFF
>.|TRBV27|.|TRBJ1-4
TGTGCCAGCAGCCCCCTCGGACCGGTTAATGAAAAACTGTTTTTT
CASSPLGPVNEKLFF
>.|TRBV21-1|.|TRBJ1-2
TGTGCCAGCAGCAAACAGGGTACGGCGGGCTACACCTTC
CASSKQGTAGYTF
>.|TRBV27|.|TRBJ2-3
TGTGCCAGCAGTATAGGCCGGGGCGATACGCAGTATTTT
CASSIGRGDTQYF
>.|TRBV5-1|.|TRBJ2-7
TGCGCCAGCAGCTTTGTGGACTCCCAAACCGAGCAGTACTTC
CASSFVDSQTEQYF
>.|TRBV2|TRBD2|TRBJ2-3
TGTGCCAGCAGTGAGGCTAGCGGGAGGAACACAGATACGCAGTATTTT
CASSEASGRNTDTQYF
>.|TRBV7-6|TRBD1|TRBJ2-3
TGTGCCAGCAGCCCACTCATCACGACAGGGGACCTCACAGATACGCAGTATTTT
CASSPLITTGDLTDTQYF
>.|TRBV11-2|TRBD1|TRBJ2-1
TGTGCCAGCAGCCTGGGACAGGGAACTTTCAATGAGCAGTTCTTC
CASSLGQGTFNEQFF
>.|TRBV7-2|TRBD2|TRBJ2-3
TGTGCCAGCAGCTTAATCCGACTAGCGGGAGTTCCAGATACGCAGTATTTT
CASSLIRLAGVPDTQYF